Shown below are 10 T cell receptor beta chains from a single sample sequenced in a study of T-cell memory formation after mild COVID-19. Via MiXCR, TCRdb re-called the 5' RACE reads, giving one row per CDR3 protein. The sample holds about 290,000 distinct CDR3 sequences, about 16% seen once. The sequenced sample consisted of PBMCs or a T cell subset sorted from them (not recorded which). The receptors stem from a man aged 18 to 30 who had mild COVID-19 (a few samples of this study predate the infection). Cell type and time point are not known.

This clonotype was seen a handful of times. This sequence joins TRBV4-2 and TRBJ1-6, with 10 bases identical to TRBD1. The CDR3 extends over 16 amino acids. V lost 5 bases, J lost 8 bases, and 9 bases stayed unmatched. CDR1 is LGHNA and CDR2 is YNFKEQ in the germline V gene. Here the CDR3 reads CASSVRQGALDSPLHF. The CDR3 DNA is TGTGCCAGCAGCGTAAGACAGGGGGCTTTAGATTCACCCCTCCACTTT.

The chain combines TRBV20-1 with TRBJ2-7, with D perhaps matching TRBD1 (5 bases). This CDR3 comprises 12 residues. Trimming removed 7 bases from V and 3 bases from J, with 13 bases in between. The germline gives CDR1 DFQATT, CDR2 SNEGSKA (reference sequence). The CDR3 loop is CSVSDSYYEQYF. CDR3 coding DNA: TGCAGTGTGAGTGACAGCTACTACGAGCAGTACTTC.

The table lists this clonotype with a few counts. V usage is TRBV5-1 and J usage is TRBJ2-3; 7 bases map to TRBD2. The germline CDR1 and CDR2 sequences are SGHRS and YFSETQ. V gave up 4 bases and J gave up 4 bases; unmatched junction bases: 15. This CDR3 contains 17 residues. CDR3 loop: CASSLGTTPGVADTQYF. CDR3 in DNA: TGCGCCAGCAGCCTGGGGACTACCCCGGGGGTCGCAGATACGCAGTATTTT. Using reference TRBV5-1 and TRBJ2-3 for the parts outside the CDR3, the full variable domain is KAGVTQTPRYLIKTRGQQVTLSCSPISGHRSVSWYQQTPGQGLQFLFEYFSETQRNKGNFPGRFSGRQFSNSRSEMNVSTLELGDSALYLCASSLGTTPGVADTQYFGPGTRLTVL.

This clonotype has only a few counts. The rearrangement links TRBV7-9 to TRBJ2-3, with D hard to call. Germline V CDR1 and CDR2: SEHNR, FQNEAQ (reference sequence). CDR3 size: 16 residues. Trimming removed 5 bases from V and 4 bases from J, with 19 bases in between. The CDR3 sequence: CASSPWEGSGPDTQYF. The CDR3 DNA sequence: TGTGCCAGCAGCCCATGGGAAGGGTCGGGTCCAGATACGCAGTATTTT.

This clonotype was counted ten times or more. The V and J genes are TRBV6-2 or TRBV6-3 and TRBJ1-1, with 7 bases lining up with TRBD1. The germline CDR1 and CDR2 sequences are MNHEY and SVGEGT. J lost 4 bases, V lost 8 bases, and 7 bases had no gene match. The CDR3 covers 13 residues. DNA for the CDR3: TGTGCCAGCGCTTTACAGGGGCTCACTGAAGCTTTCTTT. Translating gives CASALQGLTEAFF.

The chain carries TRBV5-1 and TRBJ2-5; the match to TRBD1 covers 8 bases. CDR3 length equals 16 residues. Germline CDR1 is SGHRS and CDR2 is YFSETQ. With 0 bases clipped from V and 5 bases from J, the junction kept 9 bases outside the gene matches. The CDR3 is CASSLAVQGASETQYF. The CDR3 DNA is TGCGCCAGCAGCTTGGCCGTGCAGGGGGCGTCCGAGACCCAGTACTTC. Supplemented by reference TRBV5-1 and TRBJ2-5, the full variable domain reads KAGVTQTPRYLIKTRGQQVTLSCSPISGHRSVSWYQQTPGQGLQFLFEYFSETQRNKGNFPGRFSGRQFSNSRSEMNVSTLELGDSALYLCASSLAVQGASETQYFGPGTRLLVL.

This clonotype was found many times. The chain couples TRBV5-4 to TRBJ2-3; D perhaps matches TRBD1 (5 bases). This CDR3 contains 15 residues. The V gene's germline CDR1 is SGHNT and CDR2 YYREEE (reference sequence). Trimming cost V 3 bases and J 2 bases, with 13 bases left between them. CDR3: CASSSDKDHTDTQYF. Here the CDR3 DNA reads TGTGCCAGCAGCTCGGACAAGGACCACACAGATACGCAGTATTTT.

This clonotype was observed a handful of times. This chain connects TRBV7-2 to TRBJ1-2, with 9 bases lining up with TRBD1. CDR1 is SGHTA and CDR2 is FQGNSA in the germline V gene. With 4 bases clipped from V and 6 bases from J, the junction kept 9 bases outside the gene matches. The CDR3 length is 15 residues. CDR3 loop: CASSYKQGAVDGYTF. The CDR3 DNA follows: TGTGCCAGCAGCTATAAACAGGGGGCGGTCGATGGCTACACCTTC.

This chain joins TRBV5-1 and TRBJ1-4; 8 bases align to TRBD1. Germline CDR1 and CDR2: SGHRS and YFSETQ. CDR3 size: 16 residues. Trimming cost V 0 bases and J 8 bases; bases outside gene matches: 9. CDR3: CASSLGPPGGSEKLFF. The CDR3 region has the DNA TGCGCCAGCAGCTTGGGACCCCCAGGGGGCTCGGAAAAACTGTTTTTT. The entire variable domain, with the rest obtained from reference TRBV5-1 and TRBJ1-4, is as follows: KAGVTQTPRYLIKTRGQQVTLSCSPISGHRSVSWYQQTPGQGLQFLFEYFSETQRNKGNFPGRFSGRQFSNSRSEMNVSTLELGDSALYLCASSLGPPGGSEKLFFGSGTQLSVL.

In its sample, this clonotype was seen a few times. The chain carries TRBV10-3 and TRBJ2-2; 7 bases are a match to TRBD1. In germline, CDR1 is ENHRY, CDR2 SYGVKD. The junction had 7 bases not matched to a gene; V was cut back by 3 bases and J by 6 bases. The CDR3 runs to 15 residues. The CDR3 DNA is TGTGCCATCAGTGATTCAAGGGGGCTCGCCGGGGAGCTGTTTTTT. Amino acids: CAISDSRGLAGELFF.